This TCR beta chain was retrieved from a study of T cell responses to AZD1222 COVID-19 vaccine (dated by TCRdb to 2020 to 2022). Broadly, across the study: AZD1222 recipients whose second dose came at about 4 weeks and those whose second dose came at about 12 weeks were combined into one group, since spike-specific TCR depth and breadth did not differ between the two schedules. Enrollment into the trials was organized by age into subgroups of 18-55, 56-69 and 70-plus years, and those subgroups contained around 150, 28 and 57 TCR-sequenced participants, respectively. A total of 240 or so trial participants underwent TCR sequencing, of whom about 210 had received two doses of AZD1222 and roughly 26 had received two doses of the MenACWY control vaccine. Broader findings and caveats from the paper: Most participants were white British and females outnumbered males, and the authors suggested that clonal diversity may have been underestimated. Nearly half of unique spike-specific TCRs reportedly recognized epitopes outside regions mutated in the B.1.351 and B.1.1.7 variants. Conclusions about previously exposed vaccinees were limited because only 6 or 7 AZD1222 recipients were SARS-CoV-2 seropositive at baseline. The 56-69-year group was small, and its depth increase did not reach significance, likely because of low power. Because no day 14 peak-response samples were available, the repertoires could be characterized only after the peak T cell response. After two AZD1222 doses, spike-specific TCR breadth and depth were significantly higher than at day 0 and than in MenACWY recipients. CD4 TCRs associated with the vaccine covered the entire spike protein, and the dominant responses were in regions 160-218 and 743-854.

In light of the paper, this sample's time point label describes: baseline before first vaccination. Samples from vaccinated people were obtained from the UK trials COV001 and COV002, which included a single-blind randomized controlled phase 2/3 trial of AZD1222 (ChAdOx1 nCoV-19) in healthy adults. For TCRbeta chain sequencing, PBMC samples were collected from trial participants at day 0 and at day 28 after the second dose. On this clone itself: The antigen this receptor binds is unknown. Base qualities are missing; no much larger clone stands one base away.

The CDR3 regions of human TCRbeta chains were analyzed by immunosequencing. As for the original processing: TCRs in the repertoires were compared against a reference library of SARS-CoV-2-specific TCRs that had been generated with the MIRA antigen-specificity platform. Breadth was defined as the fraction of unique TCRs that were SARS-CoV-2-associated. Depth was defined as the fraction of total T cells that were SARS-CoV-2-associated. Using the MIRA data, each spike-specific TCR was mapped to the spike region that the TCR reacts to and placed in a CD4 or CD8 class. Log10-transformed breadth and depth values were compared by one-way ANOVA with Sidak's multiple comparisons tests. TCRdb carries this immuneACCESS record with in-frame sequences only. Its versions omit some clonotypes, under half of them owing to an unresolved V gene in the studies checked, with the rest unexplained. The V and J calls and clone size were taken over from that table, and D and trimming were inferred from the DNA. This sample has tens of thousands of clones in its table, and around four fifths of those were observed once. Of the sample, approximately 2.9% falls within the top ten clones.

Spanning cysteine to phenylalanine, the CDR3 consists of 17 amino acids. Left in the record is the CDR3 DNA by itself, 51 bases read in frame from the first base. V drops 4 bases and J drops 0 bases, leaving 17 bases in between. Reading the germline V gene gives CDR1 SGHRS and CDR2 YFSETQ. The source is an adult in good health. This receptor chain uses TRBV5-1 and TRBJ1-3; the D region possibly corresponds to TRBD1 (6 bases align). This sample comprised peripheral blood, obtained on day 0 of AZD1222 vaccination. The DNA is TGCGCCAGCAGCGAAATTACAGGGATCCTCTCTGGAAACACCATATATTTT. It is translated as CASSEITGILSGNTIYF.